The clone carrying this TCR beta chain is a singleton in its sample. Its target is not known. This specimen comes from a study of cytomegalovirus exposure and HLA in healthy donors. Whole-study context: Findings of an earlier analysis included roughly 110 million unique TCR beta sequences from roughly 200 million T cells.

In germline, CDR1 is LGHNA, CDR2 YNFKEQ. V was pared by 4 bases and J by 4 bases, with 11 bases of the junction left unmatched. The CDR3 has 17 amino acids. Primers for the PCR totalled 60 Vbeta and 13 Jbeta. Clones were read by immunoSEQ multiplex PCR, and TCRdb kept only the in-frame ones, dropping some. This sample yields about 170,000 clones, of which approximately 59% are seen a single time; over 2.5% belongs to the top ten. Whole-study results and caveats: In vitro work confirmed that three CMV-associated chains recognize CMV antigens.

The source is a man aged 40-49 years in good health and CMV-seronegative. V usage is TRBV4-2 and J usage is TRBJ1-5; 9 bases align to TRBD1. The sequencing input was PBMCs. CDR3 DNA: TGTGCCAGCAGCCGAAAACGGACAGGGGATGGAAATCAGCCCCAGCATTTT. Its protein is CASSRKRTGDGNQPQHF.